A selection of T cell receptor beta chains follows, all from one sample in a study of early T cells in non-severe SARS-CoV-2 infection. MiXCR was run by TCRdb on the 5' RACE reads, yielding one entry per CDR3 protein. The table lists 35,000 or so distinct CDR3 sequences, 5% to 6% of them singletons. Sequenced input: whole blood. The origin of the receptors is an adult who was a healthcare worker with PCR-confirmed SARS-CoV-2 infection or an uninfected control (not recorded which). The CDR3 runs from the conserved cysteine through the conserved F or W. Clone size appears in some rows only: once, few, many, or a class for an expanded clone.

j_call,v_call,clone_size,cdr3_aa
TRBJ1-5,TRBV7-2,many,CASSSGAWNQPQHF
TRBJ2-7,TRBV7-2,NA,CASSLVLGSSYEQYF
TRBJ1-1,TRBV6-2/TRBV6-3,NA,CASKNPRTGNTEAFF
TRBJ2-6,TRBV29-1,many,CSVEGGGISGANVLTF
TRBJ1-1,TRBV9,many,CASSTGTDTEAFF
TRBJ2-1,TRBV7-9,NA,CASSLQSNEQFF
TRBJ2-7,TRBV18,few,CASSPSARDEQYF
TRBJ2-1,TRBV6-1,many,CASSPVWDRGGHEQFF
TRBJ1-1,TRBV11-3,many,CASSLEGEAEAFF
TRBJ1-5,TRBV12-3/TRBV12-4,NA,CASSAGQFQPQHF
TRBJ2-7,TRBV7-6,many,CASSPLDGGEQYF
TRBJ1-6,TRBV27,many,CASGRDTYNSPLHF
TRBJ2-5,TRBV20-1,many,CSAKSITGDKETQYF
TRBJ2-5,TRBV11-2,NA,CASSPREFSETQYF
TRBJ1-5,TRBV29-1,few,CSVGGTGSDQPQHF
TRBJ2-3,TRBV20-1,many,CSVSRAEDTQYF
TRBJ2-3,TRBV28,few,CASSFRGTQYF
TRBJ1-1,TRBV3-1,NA,CASSPRSGSQAFF
TRBJ2-1,TRBV11-2,NA,CASSFVIQNEQFF
TRBJ1-1,TRBV5-4,NA,CASSVPRAQNTEAFF
TRBJ1-5,TRBV20-1,many,CSVLDRGGNQPQHF
TRBJ2-3,TRBV9,many,CASSAGGDRRTDTQYF
TRBJ1-2,TRBV12-3/TRBV12-4,NA,CASSLTGYYGYTF
TRBJ2-1,TRBV19,many,CASSPGANGLYNEQFF
TRBJ1-6,TRBV12-3/TRBV12-4,few,CASSRTGGNSPLHF
TRBJ1-1,TRBV7-9,NA,CASSSRTLTGGWDTEAFF
TRBJ1-5,TRBV14,few,CASSAQSKGTRHF
TRBJ1-5,TRBV6-6,few,CASSYPPEVQPQHF
TRBJ1-2,TRBV7-9,many,CASSGQNYGYTF
TRBJ2-2,TRBV29-1,many,CSGGDTGELFF
TRBJ2-7,TRBV25-1,many,CASSGGQGFYEQYF
TRBJ1-2,TRBV30,NA,CAWSGVTFNYGYTF
TRBJ2-7,TRBV4-3,NA,CASSQASGSGGEQYF
TRBJ2-3,TRBV5-1,few,CASSFGLAGGRSTDTQYF
TRBJ2-3,TRBV3-1,many,CASSQDHGTDTQYF
TRBJ1-4,TRBV6-6,NA,CASSYSISDKPEKLFF
TRBJ1-1,TRBV5-1,NA,CASSHDGANTEAFF
TRBJ2-7,TRBV29-1,many,CSVEVSYEQYF
TRBJ2-2,TRBV6-2/TRBV6-3,few,CASSYSGTRANTGELFF
TRBJ2-7,TRBV5-1,many,CASSMTPSYEQYF
TRBJ1-1,TRBV5-1,many,CASSLGQGLATEAFF
TRBJ1-1,TRBV7-2,many,CASSSPRGFTEAFF
TRBJ1-1,TRBV7-9,few,CASSRIVQYKWSTEAFF
TRBJ2-1,TRBV2,few,CASSEKVLGAVQFF
TRBJ2-1,TRBV7-9,many,CASSPGTGDYNEQFF